Listed below are T cell receptor beta chains from one sample, sequenced in a study of blood T cell repertoires in COVID-19. Assay: immunoSEQ multiplex PCR; the TCRdb copy retains only in-frame clones and omits some. This table has roughly 130,000 clones, 90% appearing once. Sample: peripheral blood. All receptors come from a man aged 50-60 years with active COVID-19. Each CDR3 is given with its conserved first and last residue. Each record gives: V gene, clone size, D gene, J gene, CDR3 DNA, CDR3 protein. The D gene is left open where the match is weak. Clone size appears in some rows only: once, few, many, or a class for an expanded clone.

TRBV7-7	few	.	TRBJ2-2	TGTGCCAGCAGTCCAACAACGAACACCGGGGAGCTGTTTTTT	CASSPTTNTGELFF
TRBV7-8	once	.	TRBJ2-4	TGTGCCAGCAGCTTCACTGGAGACATTCAGTACTTC	CASSFTGDIQYF
TRBV5-3	.	.	TRBJ1-5	TGTGCCAGAAGCGCGGCGGACAGAATCAATCAGCCCCAGCATTTT	CARSAADRINQPQHF
TRBV6-5	.	.	TRBJ1-4	TGTGCCAGCAGTTACTTCCAGGGAAGAAAACTGTTTTTT	CASSYFQGRKLFF
TRBV6-5	.	TRBD1	TRBJ2-7	TGTGCCAGCAGCCCGGGACAGGTGGGCGAGCAGTACTTC	CASSPGQVGEQYF
TRBV18	.	.	TRBJ1-5	TGTGCCAGCTCACCAACAGGTTATAGCAATCAGCCCCAGCATTTT	CASSPTGYSNQPQHF
TRBV6-5	.	.	TRBJ1-4	TGTGCCAGCAGCCGGACAGCTTCTAATGAAAAACTGTTTTTT	CASSRTASNEKLFF
TRBV5-1	.	TRBD1	TRBJ2-7	TGCGCCAGCAGCAGGGACAGCGACGAGCAGTACTTC	CASSRDSDEQYF
TRBV18	.	.	TRBJ1-5	TGTGCCAGCTCACCAGAGGCGGTCTCAAACAATCAGCCCCAGCATTTT	CASSPEAVSNNQPQHF
TRBV15	.	TRBD1	TRBJ1-5	TGTGCCACCAGCAGCAGGACAGGGGGCTCCAATCAGCCCCAGCATTTT	CATSSRTGGSNQPQHF
TRBV9	.	.	TRBJ2-7	TGTGCCAGCAGCCCTCCCGGGTCCCTCTCCTACGAGCAGTACTTC	CASSPPGSLSYEQYF
TRBV5-4	.	TRBD1	TRBJ1-2	TGTGCCAGCACCCCACTACCGGGACAGGGGCGAGGCTACACCTTC	CASTPLPGQGRGYTF
TRBV6-5	.	.	TRBJ2-3	TGTGCCAGCAGAAACCCAGGGGTAGATACGCAGTATTTT	CASRNPGVDTQYF
TRBV5-7	.	.	TRBJ2-1	TGTGCCAGCAGCCAAGCGACTAGTTGTTTGCGCAATGAGCAGTTCTTC	CASSQATSCLRNEQFF
TRBV5-1	.	.	TRBJ2-1	TGCGCCAGCAGCTTGGGGGCCAGCTCAAACAATGAGCAGTTCTTC	CASSLGASSNNEQFF
TRBV6-5	.	.	TRBJ2-7	TGTGCCAGCAGTTACGCAAACTTCGGAGCCCCCTACGAGCAGTACTTC	CASSYANFGAPYEQYF
TRBV10-2	.	TRBD2	TRBJ2-1	TGCGCCAGCCGGGGAGGGACTAGCGGGGTTCTAAGCTCCTACAATGAGCAGTTCTTC	CASRGGTSGVLSSYNEQFF
TRBV5-1	.	TRBD1	TRBJ1-1	TGCGCCAGCAGTTCGACAGGGGCCCTGAACACTGAAGCTTTCTTT	CASSSTGALNTEAFF
TRBV4-1	.	TRBD1	TRBJ2-1	TGCGCCAGCAGCCAAGTCCGGGACAGGGGCTACAATGAGCAGTTCTTC	CASSQVRDRGYNEQFF
TRBV25-1	.	TRBD1	TRBJ2-7	TGTGCCAGCAGCCGGGACAGGACCTACGAGCAGTACTTC	CASSRDRTYEQYF
TRBV4-1	.	TRBD1	TRBJ1-2	TGCGCCAGCAGCCAAGGAAGGGACAGCTCATCTGGCTACACCTTC	CASSQGRDSSSGYTF
TRBV6-1	.	.	TRBJ2-2	TGTGCCAGCAGTGAAGCTCATCGACAGACCGGGGAGCTGTTTTTT	CASSEAHRQTGELFF
TRBV11-2	.	TRBD2	TRBJ2-1	TGTGCCAGCAGCCCGGGACTAGCCGCGGTAGTTGAGTTCTTC	CASSPGLAAVVEFF
TRBV24-1	.	.	TRBJ2-5	TGTGCCACCAGTAGGGCAGGGTACCAAGAGACCCAGTACTTC	CATSRAGYQETQYF
TRBV2	.	TRBD1	TRBJ1-1	TGTGCCAGCAGCTACAGGGGAACGGCTGAAGCTTTCTTT	CASSYRGTAEAFF
TRBV2	.	TRBD1	TRBJ1-1	TGTGCCAGCATCATGACAGGGGTGAACACTGAAGCTTTCTTT	CASIMTGVNTEAFF
TRBV20-1	.	.	TRBJ1-1	TGCAGTGCTAGAGGGAGCACTGAAGCTTTCTTT	CSARGSTEAFF
TRBV6-1	once	.	TRBJ1-6	TGTGCCAGCAGTGAATATTTAAGGGGGACGGATTCACCCCTCCACTTT	CASSEYLRGTDSPLHF
TRBV7-9	.	.	TRBJ1-5	TGTGCCAGCACCTCGGACAGCAGCAATCAGCCCCAGCATTTT	CASTSDSSNQPQHF
TRBV18	.	TRBD1	TRBJ1-1	TGTGCCAGCTCCCCCCAGGGGGCTGAAGCTTTCTTT	CASSPQGAEAFF
TRBV7-8	once	TRBD1	TRBJ2-5	TGTGCCAGCAGCTTAACGACAGGGGGCGCGGGGACCCAGTACTTC	CASSLTTGGAGTQYF
TRBV6-4	.	TRBD2	TRBJ2-3	TGTGCCAGCAGTGCTAGCGGGAGCACAGATACGCAGTATTTT	CASSASGSTDTQYF
TRBV19	.	.	TRBJ1-4	TGTGCCAGTAGTATGGGCAGGGCCGATGAAAAACTGTTTTTT	CASSMGRADEKLFF
TRBV5-4	.	TRBD1	TRBJ2-7	TGTGCCAGCAGCCAGGGACAGGGAACCTACGAGCAGTACTTC	CASSQGQGTYEQYF
TRBV3-1/TRBV3-2	once	.	TRBJ2-6	TGTGCCAGCAGCCTGCGTCACTCTGGGGCCAACGTCCTGACTTTC	CASSLRHSGANVLTF
TRBV5-1	.	.	TRBJ2-3	TGCGCCAGCAGCTTGGGGCGGAGTACAAGCCCAGATACGCAGTATTTT	CASSLGRSTSPDTQYF
TRBV30	.	.	TRBJ1-5	TGTGCCTGGAGTGTAGGTGGGGCGAGCAATCAGCCCCAGCATTTT	CAWSVGGASNQPQHF
TRBV18	.	.	TRBJ1-5	TGTGCCAGCTCAACCGATCGGGAGCCCCAGCATTTT	CASSTDREPQHF
TRBV2	.	TRBD1	TRBJ1-4	TGTGCCAGCGTCGCAGGGGGTACCGGGGAAAAACTGTTTTTT	CASVAGGTGEKLFF
TRBV10-3	.	.	TRBJ1-2	TGTGCCATCAGAGCCGGGACAAACATCGGGTATGGCTACACCTTC	CAIRAGTNIGYGYTF
TRBV24-1	.	.	TRBJ1-6	TGTGCCACCAGGCAGACAGATAATTCACCCCTCCACTTT	CATRQTDNSPLHF
TRBV10-3	.	.	TRBJ1-1	TGTGCCATCCGATCCAGGGGCGGGAACACTGAAGCTTTCTTT	CAIRSRGGNTEAFF
TRBV7-3	.	TRBD2	TRBJ2-6	TGTGCCAGCAGCGGAGGGACTAGCGGGGCTTTTGGGGCCAACGTCCTGACTTTC	CASSGGTSGAFGANVLTF
TRBV9	.	.	TRBJ2-1	TGTGCCAGCAGCCAAAACAATGAGCAGTTCTTC	CASSQNNEQFF
TRBV19	once	.	TRBJ1-5	TGTGCCAGTAGCGGGGGGCGCGGGGTAACGCCCCAGCATTTT	CASSGGRGVTPQHF
TRBV28	.	TRBD1	TRBJ1-2	TGTGCCAGCAGTAACTCCGACGGGACAGCCTATGGCTACACCTTC	CASSNSDGTAYGYTF
TRBV6-5	.	TRBD1	TRBJ1-1	TGTGCCAGCAGAGTTGGACAGGGCACTGAAGCTTTCTTT	CASRVGQGTEAFF
TRBV9	.	.	TRBJ1-1	TGTGCCAGCAGCGGTGGGGGGACTTCGGACACTGAAGCTTTCTTT	CASSGGGTSDTEAFF
TRBV3-1/TRBV3-2	once	.	TRBJ2-5	TGTGCCAGCAGCCCGGGTTTTGGGCAAGAGACCCAGTACTTC	CASSPGFGQETQYF
TRBV7-9	.	.	TRBJ1-2	TGTGCCAGCAGCTTAAGGGGATATGGCTACACCTTC	CASSLRGYGYTF
TRBV11-3	.	.	TRBJ1-1	TGTGCCAGCATGGGGCAGACTGAAGCTTTCTTT	CASMGQTEAFF
TRBV6-6	.	.	TRBJ1-5	TGTGCCAGCAGACACAGCTTAGGGGGCAATCAGCCCCAGCATTTT	CASRHSLGGNQPQHF
TRBV19	.	TRBD1	TRBJ1-2	TGTGCCAGTAGTGACAGGGGGCAGGTCCACTTC	CASSDRGQVHF
TRBV30	.	TRBD2	TRBJ2-3	TGTGCCTGGAGTGTAATGGTGACTAGCGGGCTCCCAGATACGCAGTATTTT	CAWSVMVTSGLPDTQYF
TRBV29-1	.	TRBD2	TRBJ2-1	TGCAGCGTCGCTAGCGGGTCCCATCAGCCTTACAATGAGCAGTTCTTC	CSVASGSHQPYNEQFF
TRBV6-5	.	.	TRBJ1-5	TGTGCCAGCAACATCGGGATCCTCGAAGGCCAGCCCCAGCATTTT	CASNIGILEGQPQHF
TRBV29-1	.	.	TRBJ2-1	TGCAGCGTTGACCTGCTAGAGAATGAGCAGTTCTTC	CSVDLLENEQFF
TRBV18	.	.	TRBJ1-5	TGTGCCAGCTCCCCTCAGGGCGGCAATCAGCCCCAGCATTTT	CASSPQGGNQPQHF
TRBV5-3	.	TRBD1	TRBJ2-7	TGTGCCAGAAGCTGCTTCAGGGGGCGGGTTACCTACGAGCAGTACTTC	CARSCFRGRVTYEQYF